One and the same sample provided the 6 T cell receptor beta chains below, sequenced in a study of graft-versus-host responses after intestinal transplantation. The table came from immunoSEQ multiplex PCR; TCRdb's copy has only in-frame clones and leaves some out. The top ten clones hold around 0.11% of a sample with tens of thousands of clones, approximately 87% of them seen once. Their specific antigens are unknown. The sequencing here drew on unstimulated CD4+ T cells sorted from spleen or lymph node cells, taken before intestinal transplant. The source of these receptors is a human donor who received an intestinal transplant.

This chain joins TRBV10-1 and TRBJ1-1; 9 nucleotides line up with TRBD1. The germline V gene encodes CDR1 WNHNN and CDR2 SYGVQD (reference sequence). V lost 3 bases and J lost 10; bases outside the gene matches: 6. The CDR3 totals 13 residues. The CDR3 loop is CASSDRDRVRAFF. The CDR3 nucleotides read TGCGCCAGCAGTGATAGGGACAGGGTTCGAGCTTTCTTT.

The gene calls are TRBV15 and TRBJ2-4, with D hard to call. The CDR3 is made up of 13 amino acids. V was trimmed by 0 bases and J by 6 bases, leaving 6 bases between them. The germline V gene has CDR1 LNHNV and CDR2 YYDKDF (reference sequence). The CDR3 is CATSRDSGNIQYF. Here the CDR3 DNA reads TGTGCCACCAGCAGAGATTCGGGAAACATTCAGTACTTC.

The chain couples TRBV7-8 to TRBJ2-3, with D possibly matching TRBD2 (6 bases). Germline V gene data show CDR1 as SGHVS and CDR2 as FQNEAQ. The CDR3 has 12 residues. V lost 5 bases to trimming and J lost 8 bases, with 11 bases between them. CDR3 sequence (DNA): TGTGCCAGCAGCGCGTCCGGGGGTACGCAGTATTTT. Its protein product is CASSASGGTQYF.

This chain joins TRBV27 and TRBJ1-2; D gene uncertain. V was trimmed by 3 bases and J by 2 bases, leaving 16 bases between them. The CDR3 length is 16 residues. Germline values: CDR1 MNHEY, CDR2 SMNVEV (reference sequence). CDR3 amino acids: CASSFLWNSGNYGYTF. CDR3 nucleotide sequence: TGTGCCAGCAGTTTTCTATGGAACAGCGGAAACTATGGCTACACCTTC.

The chain joins TRBV18 to TRBJ2-7, with 10 bases lining up with TRBD2. Trimming at V came to 4 bases and at J to 2 bases, leaving 11 bases not matched to a gene. Germline V gene sequence: CDR1 KGHSH, CDR2 LQKENI. The CDR3 sequence is 17 residues long. The CDR3 coding sequence is TGTGCCAGCTCACTTCGCGGGGTTAGCGGGGGGACCTACGAGCAGTACTTC. Translated: CASSLRGVSGGTYEQYF.

J is TRBJ2-1 and V is TRBV29-1; 12 bases map to TRBD2. V lost 6 bases to trimming and J lost 9 bases; unmatched junction nucleotides: 12. The CDR3 loop spans 15 amino acids. Germline V CDR1 and CDR2: SQVTM, ANQGSEA. CDR3 in DNA: TGCAGCGTCCGGAACCCTAGCGGGGGGGCAGGTGAGCAGTTCTTC. It specifies CSVRNPSGGAGEQFF.